This T cell receptor (beta chain) was sequenced in a study of OX40 agonist ivuxolimab in advanced cancers. Researchers took blood at baseline, on cycle 4 day 1, and on cycle 7 day 1. Sequencing used immunoSEQ multiplex PCR; TCRdb keeps in-frame clones, though not all of them. In the table there are about 58,000 clones, over 80% of which are singletons. Germline loops: CDR1 GTSNPN, CDR2 SVGIG (reference sequence). V was clipped by 8 bases and J by 3 bases; unmatched bases: 6. The CDR3 runs 12 residues. This rearrangement joins TRBV30 to TRBJ2-5, with 7 bases fitting TRBD1. This receptor was taken from an adult with an advanced solid tumor such as melanoma, head and neck, liver or kidney cancer. Material: CD4+ or CD8+ T cells sorted from blood, obtained in a trial of the OX40 agonist ivuxolimab. Here the CDR3 DNA reads TGTGCCCGTGATACAGGGGAAGAGACCCAGTACTTC. This translates into CARDTGEETQYF.